Each of the 28 T cell receptor beta chains below was sequenced from the same sample in a study of response to subunit inactivated influenza vaccine. TCRdb analysed the RT-PCR reads with MiXCR anew, one entry per CDR3 protein. The sample holds 500,000 or so distinct CDR3 sequences, roughly 9.8% seen once. Sequencing was performed on PBMCs from blood, taken roughly 6 weeks after vaccination. These TCRs come from a man aged 50 to 59 who received an inactivated influenza vaccine.

This clonotype turned up a few times. The chain uses TRBV25-1 and TRBJ1-1; D is unclear. This CDR3 region has 13 residues. V gave up 3 bases and J gave up 7 bases, with 12 bases separating them. Germline loops: CDR1 MGHDK, CDR2 SYGVNS. CDR3 nucleotides: TGTGCCAGCAGTGATAGTAATACGGTTGAAGCTTTCTTT. This encodes CASSDSNTVEAFF.

The chain joins TRBV30 to TRBJ2-7; TRBD2 matches at 11 bases. The CDR3 consists of 14 residues. Germline V gives CDR1 GTSNPN, CDR2 SVGIG (reference sequence). The J segment lost 5 bases and the V segment lost 8 bases, leaving 11 bases of the junction unmatched. CDR3 residues: CAAKLAGALNEQYF. In nucleotides, the CDR3 is TGTGCCGCAAAACTAGCGGGAGCTTTAAACGAGCAGTACTTC.

Ten or more counts support this clonotype. This chain links TRBV29-1 with TRBJ2-3; 11 nucleotides line up with TRBD1. Trimming cost V 7 bases and J 2 bases; bases outside gene matches: 5. CDR3 size: 14 residues. Germline CDR1 is SQVTM and CDR2 is ANQGSEA. DNA of the CDR3: TGCAGCGCCACGGGACAGGGGGTCACAGATACGCAGTATTTT. Amino acid sequence: CSATGQGVTDTQYF.

In its sample, this clonotype was seen a few times. The chain uses TRBV27 and TRBJ2-7; tentatively, D is TRBD1 (5 bases). Germline V gene sequence: CDR1 MNHEY, CDR2 SMNVEV (reference sequence). Trimming removed 6 bases from V and 0 bases from J, with 9 bases in between. The CDR3 spans 13 residues. CDR3 region: CASSRQSSYEQYF. The CDR3 DNA reads TGTGCCAGCAGCCGACAGAGCTCCTACGAGCAGTACTTC.

The chain couples TRBV5-6 to TRBJ1-1; D possibly corresponds to TRBD1 (6 bases). V lost 2 bases and J 4 bases, leaving 18 bases between the germline ends. The germline CDR1 and CDR2 sequences are SGHDT and YYEEEE. The CDR3 consists of 16 residues. The CDR3 here is CASSLTTGRLGTEAFF. CDR3 in DNA: TGTGCCAGCAGCTTAACAACAGGGCGGTTGGGCACTGAAGCTTTCTTT.

This clonotype was seen only once. The CDR3 is CASSRTSGGFSVKTQYF. The CDR3 DNA follows: TGTGCCAGCAGCCGGACTAGCGGGGGGTTTTCCGTCAAGACCCAGTACTTC. This chain joins TRBV5-4 and TRBJ2-5; 14 bases map to TRBD2. The length of the CDR3 is 17 residues. Germline-derived CDR1 and CDR2 are SGHNT and YYREEE (reference sequence). The junction had 11 bases not matched to a gene; V was cut back by 4 bases and J by 6 bases.

Only a few counts were recorded for this clonotype. V and J are TRBV9 and TRBJ2-7, with D possibly matching TRBD1 (6 bases). Trimming took 3 bases from V and 2 from J, leaving 12 bases between them. This CDR3 contains 14 residues. CDR1 is SGDLS and CDR2 is YYNGEE in the germline V gene. The CDR3 DNA sequence: TGTGCCAGCAGCGCCCGAACAGGGACCTACGAGCAGTACTTC. Translating it yields CASSARTGTYEQYF.

This clonotype was detected many times. The chain has TRBV12-3 or TRBV12-4 and TRBJ2-2; 7 nucleotides match TRBD1. CDR3 length: 15 residues. Trimming removed 5 bases from V and 4 bases from J; junction bases left unmatched: 7. CDR3 DNA: TGTGCCAGCAGTCGGAAATCAGGGGGCACCGGGGAGCTGTTTTTT. It encodes CASSRKSGGTGELFF.

This clonotype has a handful of counts. The chain links TRBV20-1 to TRBJ1-1; no definite D call. Germline CDR1 DFQATT, CDR2 SNEGSKA (reference sequence). CDR3 length: 15 amino acids. The ends were cut back, 0 bases at V and 0 bases at J, with 11 bases in the middle. CDR3 protein: CSARELKLMNTEAFF. For the CDR3, the DNA is TGCAGTGCTAGAGAACTCAAGCTCATGAACACTGAAGCTTTCTTT.

V usage is TRBV25-1 and J usage is TRBJ2-1, with D tentatively TRBD1 (6 bases). The germline V and J ends were trimmed by 1 base and 6 bases, with 16 bases remaining between them. CDR1 and CDR2 from the germline V gene are MGHDK and SYGVNS. The CDR3 totals 16 residues. The CDR3 is CASSESEGERGNEQFF. CDR3 nucleotide sequence: TGTGCCAGCAGTGAATCCGAGGGGGAAAGGGGCAATGAGCAGTTCTTC.

Comment on this clonotype: This could be a read error, since a much larger clone is one nucleotide away. J is TRBJ2-3 and V is TRBV6-5; no reliable D call. The CDR3 extends over 11 amino acids. Per the germline V gene, CDR1 is MNHEY and CDR2 is SVGAGI. In nucleotides, the CDR3 is TGTGTGGCTAAGCTGGGAGATACGCAGTATTTT. Translating it yields CVAKLGDTQYF.

The chain joins TRBV5-1 to TRBJ1-1; TRBD1 is a possible D gene (6 bases). CDR1 and CDR2 (germline): SGHRS, YFSETQ. The CDR3 totals 13 residues. The V gene lost 4 bases and the J gene lost 5 bases, with 12 bases spanning the gap. CDR3 coding DNA: TGCGCCAGCAGCCTAAGAAGGGGGACTGAAGCTTTCTTT. Translating gives CASSLRRGTEAFF.

The rearrangement joins TRBV19 to TRBJ2-2; D gene unclear. Germline CDR1 and CDR2: LNHDA and SQIVND (reference sequence). This CDR3 comprises 15 residues. Trimming removed 1 base from V and 4 bases from J, with 10 bases in between. The CDR3 region is CASSIGSASTGELFF. As DNA, the CDR3 is TGTGCCAGTAGTATAGGGTCGGCTTCCACCGGGGAGCTGTTTTTT.

The sample holds a few counts of this clonotype. This chain joins TRBV20-1 and TRBJ2-7; no clear D gene. This CDR3 contains 15 residues. Per the germline V gene, CDR1 is DFQATT and CDR2 is SNEGSKA (reference sequence). The germline V and J ends were trimmed by 0 bases and 0 bases, with 12 bases remaining between them. CDR3 sequence: CSARDVKRSSYEQYF. The CDR3 DNA sequence: TGCAGTGCTAGAGATGTCAAGAGGAGCTCCTACGAGCAGTACTTC.

J is TRBJ1-2 and V is TRBV29-1; D gene uncertain. Germline V gene sequence: CDR1 SQVTM, CDR2 ANQGSEA. Trimming cost V 3 bases and J 2 bases, with 10 bases left between them. The CDR3 is made up of 13 amino acids. The CDR3, as DNA: TGCAGCGTTGATCTACCAGGAAACTATGGCTACACCTTC. This translates into CSVDLPGNYGYTF.

This clonotype appeared many times. The chain has TRBV12-3 or TRBV12-4 and TRBJ1-1; no reliable D call. The length of the CDR3 is 12 residues. Trimming stripped 6 bases from V and 4 bases from J, with 9 bases between. CDR3 amino acids: CASREGGTEAFF. CDR3 nucleotide sequence: TGTGCCAGCAGGGAGGGCGGCACTGAAGCTTTCTTT.

The chain employs TRBV5-1 and TRBJ2-7; 7 bases are shared with TRBD1. The germline gives CDR1 SGHRS, CDR2 YFSETQ. With 3 bases clipped from V and 2 bases from J, the junction kept 8 bases outside the gene matches. CDR3 length: 15 residues. The CDR3 loop reads CASSSTGESAYEQYF. In DNA form, the CDR3 reads TGCGCCAGCAGCTCCACAGGGGAGTCGGCCTACGAGCAGTACTTC.

The table lists this clonotype with many counts. The V gene is TRBV20-1, the J gene TRBJ2-1; D is undetermined. Trimming pared 6 bases from V and 0 bases from J, leaving 21 bases between. The length of the CDR3 is 17 residues. Germline V lookup: CDR1 DFQATT, CDR2 SNEGSKA (reference sequence). The CDR3 protein is CSASPRLTQSSYNEQFF. CDR3 sequence (DNA): TGCAGTGCCTCGCCTCGACTTACCCAGAGCTCCTACAATGAGCAGTTCTTC.

Only one count was recorded for this clonotype. The chain links TRBV12-3 or TRBV12-4 to TRBJ2-3; unclear D gene. The CDR3 is made up of 12 amino acids. V lost 3 bases and J 6 bases, leaving 7 bases between the germline ends. In DNA, the CDR3 is TGTGCCAGCAGTTTTTTGGTTGATACGCAGTATTTT. Residues: CASSFLVDTQYF.

This clonotype turned up a few times. The chain employs TRBV5-1 and TRBJ2-7, with TRBD2 identical over 10 bases. There are 15 residues in the CDR3. CDR1 is SGHRS, CDR2 YFSETQ, per germline. Germline trimming cut 3 bases from V and 2 bases from J; bases unmatched to any gene: 5. This CDR3 is CASSYLAGAAYEQYF. In DNA, the CDR3 is TGCGCCAGCAGCTACCTAGCGGGGGCCGCCTACGAGCAGTACTTC.

This clonotype came up a few times. The chain links TRBV27 to TRBJ2-4; weak D call: TRBD2 (5 bases). This CDR3 region has 15 residues. Germline CDR1 and CDR2: MNHEY and SMNVEV (reference sequence). V shed 6 bases and J shed 1 base, with 13 bases lying between them. The CDR3 is CASRPGGSAKNIQYF. For the CDR3, the DNA is TGTGCCAGCAGACCAGGAGGCTCGGCCAAAAACATTCAGTACTTC.

This clonotype turned up a few times. The chain employs TRBV4-2 and TRBJ2-7; D is possibly TRBD1 (6 bases). CDR1 and CDR2 (germline): LGHNA, YNFKEQ. Trimming removed 0 bases at V and 4 bases at J, with 13 bases between. The CDR3 is 15 residues long. CDR3 loop: CASSQERGSAYEQYF. DNA for the CDR3: TGTGCCAGCAGCCAAGAGAGGGGGAGTGCGTACGAGCAGTACTTC.

This clonotype was counted only a few times. The rearrangement uses TRBV20-1 and TRBJ2-7, with D unclear. The CDR3 length is 11 residues. Trimming stripped 1 base from V and 5 bases from J, with 6 bases between. CDR1 and CDR2 from the germline V gene are DFQATT and SNEGSKA (reference sequence). The CDR3 region is CSARVGHEQYF. Written as DNA, the CDR3 is TGCAGTGCTAGAGTAGGACACGAGCAGTACTTC.

This clonotype has a count of ten or more. In DNA, the CDR3 is TGTGCCAGCAGTTACGATAGCCTATACAATGAGCAGTTCTTC. Protein product: CASSYDSLYNEQFF. The chain employs TRBV6-5 and TRBJ2-1; D is unresolved. V shed 2 bases and J shed 4 bases, with 9 bases lying between them. Germline V gene lookup returns CDR1 MNHEY and CDR2 SVGAGI. The CDR3 extends over 14 amino acids.

The rearrangement links TRBV9 to TRBJ2-1; D is possibly TRBD1 or TRBD2 (5 bases each). The length of the CDR3 is 14 residues. Germline V gene sequence: CDR1 SGDLS, CDR2 YYNGEE. V dropped 3 bases and J dropped 5 bases, with 12 bases sitting between them. The CDR3 here is CASSAPWGNNEQFF. Written as DNA, the CDR3 is TGTGCCAGCAGCGCCCCCTGGGGGAACAATGAGCAGTTCTTC.

Many counts were recorded for this clonotype. A read error may account for a junction end that differs from germline. The rearrangement joins TRBV5-1 to TRBJ1-5; TRBD1 matches at 7 bases. CDR1 and CDR2 from the germline V gene are SGHRS and YFSETQ. CDR3 length: 14 residues. DNA for the CDR3: TGTGCCAGCAGCCTAAGACAGGGTGATCAGCCCCAGCATTTT. Translated: CASSLRQGDQPQHF.

This clonotype was counted many times. The chain has TRBV20-1 and TRBJ1-1, with D possibly being TRBD1 (5 bases). The CDR3 has 13 residues. CDR1 and CDR2 (germline): DFQATT, SNEGSKA (reference sequence). The germline V and J ends were trimmed by 6 bases and 1 base, with 12 bases remaining between them. The CDR3: CSATRESNTEAFF. CDR3 sequence (DNA): TGCAGTGCCACCAGGGAGTCGAACACTGAAGCTTTCTTT.

The sample holds a few counts of this clonotype. This chain links TRBV7-2 with TRBJ1-1; perhaps TRBD1 as D (6 bases). The germline V gene encodes CDR1 SGHTA and CDR2 FQGNSA. The CDR3 is 16 amino acids. Trimming stripped 2 bases from V and 0 bases from J, with 13 bases between. Here the CDR3 DNA reads TGTGCCAGCAGCTTATGGCCCGGACAGATGAACACTGAAGCTTTCTTT. Residues: CASSLWPGQMNTEAFF.